The clone carrying this T cell receptor beta chain was detected only a few times. This record belongs to a study of T-cell reconstitution after alpha-beta-depleted transplantation in children. The V and J ends lost 2 bases and 8 bases respectively, with 20 bases between them. The germline CDR1 and CDR2 sequences are GTSNPN and SVGIG (reference sequence). This CDR3 is built from 15 residues. Preparation of the TCRbeta library was carried out with unique molecular identifiers. TCRdb re-called the PCR reads through MiXCR, storing one row per CDR3 protein. In the table there are some 640,000 distinct CDR3 sequences, around a sixth of which are singletons.

The receptor was isolated from a human donor who donated a stem cell graft to a child with acute myeloid leukemia. The chain employs TRBV30 and TRBJ2-3; tentative D call: TRBD2 (7 bases). Sample: PBMCs from the stem cell graft donor, taken from the stem cell graft. CDR3 region: CAWSPGGLVLGTQYF. For the CDR3, the DNA is TGTGCCTGGAGTCCCGGGGGGCTGGTACTTGGTACGCAGTATTTT.